Below are 32 T cell receptor beta chains sequenced from a single sample in a study of OX40 agonist ivuxolimab in advanced cancers. This table comes from immunoSEQ multiplex PCR, and its TCRdb copy is limited to in-frame clones, with some not included. This sample has tens of thousands of clones, with 85% to 95% found just once. The sequencing here drew on CD4+ or CD8+ T cells sorted from blood, taken in a trial of the OX40 agonist ivuxolimab. Receptors originate from an adult with an advanced solid tumor such as melanoma, head and neck, liver or kidney cancer.

The chain recombines TRBV29-1 with TRBJ2-7; possible D gene TRBD1, 6 bases. The CDR3 has 12 amino acids. The germline V gene encodes CDR1 SQVTM and CDR2 ANQGSEA. Trimming pared 1 base from V and 5 bases from J, leaving 9 bases between. DNA for the CDR3: TGCAGCGTTGAAGTCGAGGGGGACGAGCAGTACTTC. It yields the protein CSVEVEGDEQYF.

The chain recombines TRBV7-9 with TRBJ2-3; TRBD2 aligns across 8 bases. V shed 5 bases, J shed 2 bases, and the junction held 6 bases outside the gene matches. The CDR3 consists of 15 residues. Germline V gene sequence: CDR1 SEHNR, CDR2 FQNEAQ (reference sequence). Here the CDR3 reads CASSSLAGNTDTQYF. The DNA for the CDR3 is TGTGCCAGCAGCAGTCTAGCGGGTAACACAGATACGCAGTATTTT.

The rearrangement links TRBV6-5 to TRBJ1-5; D ambiguous. V gave up 3 bases and J gave up 1 base, with 10 bases separating them. This CDR3 is 15 amino acids long. Germline CDR1 is MNHEY and CDR2 is SVGAGI. The CDR3 spells CASSYSGQSNQPQHF. The CDR3 DNA sequence: TGTGCCAGCAGTTATTCCGGGCAAAGCAATCAGCCCCAGCATTTT.

The chain has TRBV6-5 and TRBJ2-7; 10 nucleotides align to TRBD2. The CDR3 has 14 amino acids. Germline lookup yields CDR1 MNHEY and CDR2 SVGAGI. Trimming took 5 bases from V and 3 from J; bases not matched to a gene: 4. In DNA, the CDR3 is TGTGCCAGCAGTCGACTAGCGGGCGTCTACGAGCAGTACTTC. It encodes CASSRLAGVYEQYF.

This chain's CDR3 is CASSLGRLNEQFF. The CDR3 nucleotides read TGTGCCAGCAGTTTAGGACGTCTCAATGAGCAGTTCTTC. The chain is built from TRBV27 and TRBJ2-1; D is ambiguous. The ends were cut back, 2 bases at V and 6 bases at J, with 8 bases in the middle. The germline gives CDR1 MNHEY, CDR2 SMNVEV (reference sequence). The CDR3 extends over 13 amino acids.

The CDR3 here is CASTEKWGQETQYF. The CDR3 nucleotides read TGTGCCAGCACCGAAAAGTGGGGGCAAGAGACCCAGTACTTC. The gene calls are TRBV25-1 and TRBJ2-5; D possibly uses TRBD1 or TRBD2 (5 bases each). Trimming removed 7 bases from V and 2 bases from J, with 14 bases in between. Per the germline V gene, CDR1 is MGHDK and CDR2 is SYGVNS. The CDR3 runs 14 residues.

The sample holds a few counts of this clone. The chain uses TRBV5-1 and TRBJ2-7, with 7 positions matching TRBD1. CDR3 length equals 14 residues. Trimming cost V 0 bases and J 4 bases; bases outside gene matches: 4. The V gene's germline CDR1 is SGHRS and CDR2 YFSETQ. DNA for the CDR3: TGCGCCAGCAGCTTGGCGGGGACAGAGTACGAGCAGTACTTC. This sequence encodes CASSLAGTEYEQYF.

CDR3 sequence (DNA): TGTGCCAGCAGTCCCGGGACGGAGGACACAGATACGCAGTATTTT. The encoded protein is CASSPGTEDTDTQYF. The V gene is TRBV28, the J gene TRBJ2-3, with D perhaps being TRBD1 or TRBD2 (5 bases each). Germline CDR1 and CDR2: MDHEN and SYDVKM. V shed 5 bases and J shed 2 bases, with 14 bases lying between them. This CDR3 comprises 15 residues. The complete variable domain, with remaining parts taken from reference TRBV28 and TRBJ2-3, reads DVKVTQSSRYLVKRTGEKVFLECVQDMDHENMFWYRQDPGLGLRLIYFSYDVKMKEKGDIPEGYSVSREKKERFSLILESASTNQTSMYLCASSPGTEDTDTQYFGPGTRLTVL.

This chain joins TRBV5-1 and TRBJ2-7; no reliable D call. Germline CDR1 is SGHRS and CDR2 is YFSETQ. The CDR3 has 13 amino acids. V lost 0 bases and J lost 7, with 11 bases in between. CDR3 nucleotides: TGCGCCAGCAGCTTGGGCCGCTCAGGTGAGCAGTACTTC. Protein product: CASSLGRSGEQYF.

The chain employs TRBV7-2 and TRBJ1-3; D is unclear. The CDR3 sequence is 14 residues long. Germline CDR1 and CDR2: SGHTA and FQGNSA. Trimming stripped 3 bases from V and 0 bases from J, with 6 bases between. CDR3 bases: TGTGCCAGCAGCTTCGGAATCTCTGGAAACACCATATATTTT. Its translation is CASSFGISGNTIYF.

The chain has TRBV19 and TRBJ1-5, with TRBD1 as a possible D gene (6 bases). V was trimmed by 11 bases and J by 6 bases, leaving 11 bases between them. The CDR3 covers 11 residues. CDR1 is LNHDA and CDR2 is SQIVND in the germline V gene (reference sequence). CDR3 sequence reads: CAGGAIQPQHF. The CDR3 nucleotides are TGTGCCGGGGGGGCGATTCAGCCCCAGCATTTT.

A single count supports this clone. This sequence joins TRBV10-3 and TRBJ2-7, with no clear D. Germline V gene sequence: CDR1 ENHRY, CDR2 SYGVKD. V lost 0 bases and J lost 6, with 15 bases in between. The CDR3 has 15 amino acids. The CDR3, as DNA: TGTGCCATCAGTGAGTCTGCGCCTCGTTTGGGCGAGCAGTACTTC. Translation: CAISESAPRLGEQYF.

The sample holds one count of this clone. At one end, the junction sequence differs from germline, possibly due to a read error. This chain uses TRBV12-5 with TRBJ1-2; no clear D. There are 10 residues in the CDR3. Germline V gene data show CDR1 as LGHNT and CDR2 as FRNRAP. CDR3 sequence (DNA): TGTGCTAGTAGTAACTTTGGCTACACCTTC. This codes for CASSNFGYTF.

J is TRBJ2-1 and V is TRBV27; possible D gene TRBD1, 6 bases. Germline assignment: CDR1 MNHEY and CDR2 SMNVEV (reference sequence). This CDR3 spans 12 amino acids. V dropped 4 bases and J dropped 9 bases, with 10 bases sitting between them. CDR3 residues: CASSSGQSEQFF. The CDR3 DNA follows: TGTGCCAGCAGTTCAGGACAGAGTGAGCAGTTCTTC.

This rearrangement joins TRBV5-1 to TRBJ2-7, with TRBD2 identical over 10 bases. Germline CDR1 reads SGHRS; CDR2 reads YFSETQ. The ends lost 0 bases at V and 1 base at J; junction bases unmatched: 7. The CDR3 consists of 17 residues. CDR3 DNA: TGCGCCAGCAGCTTGGCCCCTAGCGGGAGTACGTCCTACGAGCAGTACTTC. It codes for CASSLAPSGSTSYEQYF. Complete variable domain (other parts from reference TRBV5-1 and TRBJ2-7): KAGVTQTPRYLIKTRGQQVTLSCSPISGHRSVSWYQQTPGQGLQFLFEYFSETQRNKGNFPGRFSGRQFSNSRSEMNVSTLELGDSALYLCASSLAPSGSTSYEQYFGPGTRLTVT.

The DNA of the CDR3 is TGTGCCAGCTTGGGGGCCAGGGAGGGGAACTATGGCTACACCTTC. As protein: CASLGAREGNYGYTF. The chain uses TRBV25-1 and TRBJ1-2, with D perhaps TRBD1 (6 bases). The CDR3 runs to 15 residues. Germline lookup yields CDR1 MGHDK and CDR2 SYGVNS. Trimming stripped 8 bases from V and 2 bases from J, with 18 bases between.

The rearrangement uses TRBV5-1 and TRBJ2-5; 13 nucleotides match TRBD2. The V gene end was trimmed by 4 bases and the J gene end by 5 bases; junction bases not matched to a gene: 11. CDR1 and CDR2 from the germline V gene are SGHRS and YFSETQ. The CDR3 is 17 residues long. The CDR3 coding sequence is TGCGCCAGCAGCCCAGGGACTAGCGGGATTGCTTTTGAGACCCAGTACTTC. This encodes CASSPGTSGIAFETQYF.

This chain joins TRBV15 and TRBJ2-1; 8 bases agree with TRBD2. CDR3 size: 12 residues. Germline values: CDR1 LNHNV, CDR2 YYDKDF (reference sequence). Trimming removed 1 base from V and 10 bases from J; junction bases left unmatched: 0. The DNA for the CDR3 is TGTGCCACCAGCAGAGGCGGGAGGGAGCAGTTCTTC. It codes for CATSRGGREQFF.

The chain has TRBV19 and TRBJ2-1; perhaps TRBD1 as D (5 bases). The V gene lost 5 bases and the J gene lost 1 base, with 12 bases spanning the gap. Germline V gives CDR1 LNHDA, CDR2 SQIVND (reference sequence). The CDR3 covers 15 residues. Here the CDR3 DNA reads TGTGCCAGTAGTCCAGGGCCAGTTTCCTACAATGAGCAGTTCTTC. This translates into CASSPGPVSYNEQFF.

The rearrangement uses TRBV27 and TRBJ2-7, with D unclear. The CDR3 has 15 residues. V was trimmed by 0 bases and J by 0 bases, leaving 9 bases between them. CDR1 MNHEY and CDR2 SMNVEV come from the germline V gene (reference sequence). The CDR3 nucleotides read TGTGCCAGCAGTTTATCGGCGGTTAGCTCCTACGAGCAGTACTTC. Translated, it gives CASSLSAVSSYEQYF.

This clone was seen only once. The chain recombines TRBV5-1 with TRBJ2-7, with D uncertain. Germline values: CDR1 SGHRS, CDR2 YFSETQ. V lost 1 base, J lost 6 bases, and 8 bases lay in between. This CDR3 is 12 amino acids long. DNA for the CDR3: TGCGCCAGCAGCTTGAAACAGACCGAGCAGTACTTC. It translates to CASSLKQTEQYF.

The chain is built from TRBV5-4 and TRBJ2-3; 9 nucleotides align to TRBD2. CDR3 length equals 16 residues. Germline lookup yields CDR1 SGHNT and CDR2 YYREEE (reference sequence). Germline trimming cut 2 bases from V and 3 bases from J; bases unmatched to any gene: 7. The CDR3 coding sequence is TGTGCCAGCAGCTTCGGAGCGGGAGGAGAAACAGATACGCAGTATTTT. Residues: CASSFGAGGETDTQYF.

V and J are TRBV4-1 and TRBJ1-1; D might be TRBD1 (5 bases). V lost 1 base and J 1 base, leaving 13 bases between the germline ends. The CDR3 spans 16 residues. Looked up from germline, CDR1 is MGHRA and CDR2 is YSYEKL. The CDR3 DNA sequence: TGCGCCAGCAGCCAAGTCCCGGGCAGGGCGAACACTGAAGCTTTCTTT. It specifies CASSQVPGRANTEAFF.

J is TRBJ2-2 and V is TRBV30; D unresolved. The V gene's germline CDR1 is GTSNPN and CDR2 SVGIG (reference sequence). This CDR3 region has 11 residues. With 0 bases removed from V and 5 bases from J, the gap between germline ends came to 1 base. In DNA form, the CDR3 reads TGTGCCTGGAGTGTAACCGGGGAGCTGTTTTTT. Its protein is CAWSVTGELFF.

This chain links TRBV10-1 with TRBJ1-1, with D uncertain. The CDR3 contains 15 residues. Trimming pared 0 bases from V and 0 bases from J, leaving 8 bases between. Germline CDR1 WNHNN, CDR2 SYGVQD (reference sequence). CDR3 residues: CASSESRGMNTEAFF. CDR3 sequence (DNA): TGCGCCAGCAGTGAGTCCCGCGGAATGAACACTGAAGCTTTCTTT.

The chain carries TRBV6-5 and TRBJ2-5, with TRBD1 matching 8 bases. Per germline, CDR1 MNHEY and CDR2 SVGAGI. The CDR3 totals 13 residues. V was pared by 5 bases and J by 4 bases, with 3 bases of the junction left unmatched. CDR3 region: CASSRTGTETQYF. In DNA, the CDR3 is TGTGCCAGCAGTAGGACAGGGACAGAGACCCAGTACTTC.

V and J are TRBV7-2 and TRBJ2-3, with D possibly called TRBD1 or TRBD2 (5 bases each). The CDR3 contains 17 residues. The germline CDR1 and CDR2 sequences are SGHTA and FQGNSA. V lost 6 bases to trimming and J lost 8 bases, with 27 bases between them. The CDR3 region has the DNA TGTGCCAGCAGACCCGAGGGGTCTGGAGCATCTAGGGGTACGCAGTATTTT. Residues: CASRPEGSGASRGTQYF.

V gene TRBV27 combines with J gene TRBJ2-7; D gene uncertain. The CDR3 runs 14 residues. V was clipped by 1 base and J by 6 bases, with 13 bases between them. Germline V gives CDR1 MNHEY, CDR2 SMNVEV (reference sequence). CDR3: CASSLYSDGFEQYF. In DNA, the CDR3 is TGTGCCAGCAGTTTATATTCCGACGGGTTCGAGCAGTACTTC.

V is TRBV11-3 and J is TRBJ2-7; the D gene is possibly TRBD1 (5 bases). CDR1 SGHNT and CDR2 YENEEA come from the germline V gene. With 4 bases removed from V and 6 bases from J, the gap between germline ends came to 10 bases. The CDR3 sequence is 12 residues long. CDR3 region: CASSSSGSEQYF. CDR3 coding DNA: TGTGCCAGCAGCTCCTCAGGGTCCGAGCAGTACTTC.

The chain recombines TRBV5-6 with TRBJ2-7; 7 positions match TRBD2. The CDR3 is 14 amino acids. From germline, CDR1 is SGHDT and CDR2 YYEEEE. V dropped 4 bases and J dropped 4; count of bases not matched to a gene: 8. CDR3 nucleotides: TGTGCCAGCAGCCCTGGACTAGGATCTTACGAGCAGTACTTC. Protein: CASSPGLGSYEQYF.

The chain recombines TRBV11-3 with TRBJ1-2; D not certain. Trimming shortened V by 8 bases and J by 5 bases, and 12 bases separated the two germline ends. Germline values: CDR1 SGHNT, CDR2 YENEEA. The CDR3 has 12 residues. The CDR3 DNA reads as TGTGCCAGCGGTCCGGGATTATATGGCTACACCTTC. It codes for CASGPGLYGYTF. Using reference TRBV11-3 and TRBJ1-2 for the parts outside the CDR3, the full variable domain is EAGVVQSPRYKIIEKKQPVAFWCNPISGHNTLYWYLQNLGQGPELLIRYENEEAVDDSQLPKDRFSAERLKGVDSTLKIQPAELGDSAVYLCASGPGLYGYTFGSGTRLTVV.

This chain connects TRBV11-2 to TRBJ2-5; TRBD1 matches at 12 bases. Looked up from germline, CDR1 is SGHAT and CDR2 is FQNNGV. The CDR3 extends over 15 amino acids. J was trimmed by 5 bases and V by 3 bases; bases with no gene match: 4. CDR3 sequence: CASSFGTGGRETQYF. CDR3 nucleotide sequence: TGTGCCAGCAGCTTTGGGACAGGGGGCCGGGAGACCCAGTACTTC.